This T cell receptor beta chain stems from a study of cytomegalovirus exposure and HLA in healthy donors (TCRdb year 2017). About the investigation overall: In an earlier analysis of 550 to 750 of the donors, around 290 Gb of sequence data and 120 million or so unique TCR beta sequences from about 190 million T cells were reported. All discovery cohort repertoires had been generated on a single sequencing platform. To predict cytomegalovirus infection status, the study brought together high-throughput TCR immunosequencing, statistical association of individual TCRs with disease status, and machine learning. The aim of the study was to test whether cataloging public T cell receptors could identify signatures of past pathogen exposure. Among about 400 genotyped donors of the cohort, an average of about 240,000 unique TCR beta nucleotide sequences was sequenced per donor, of which about 20% were non-productive. Besides the first cohort of 666 subjects, a separate validation cohort made up of 120 different subjects was used. Approximately 310 gigabases of sequencing data and approximately 84 million unique TCR sequences were included in an early release covering 500 to 750 HLA-typed donors. Four to six DR-DQ haplotypes were handled as single units for association and clustering, since linkage in the cohort was strong. The study profiled the T cell repertoires of hundreds of subjects by immunosequencing and related them to cytomegalovirus serostatus. Genome-wide SNP genotypes for about 65% of the 666 donors were used in a later genetic analysis, which treated that subset as a discovery cohort. Class I and class II HLA loci were covered by the typing at four-digit resolution. Donor age, sex, ethnicity and CMV serostatus were compiled alongside the repertoire data. In a later analysis, previously published TCR beta repertoires from about 670 donors were re-analyzed and high-resolution HLA genotyping was added so that TCR occurrence patterns could be studied. Among the roughly 380 genotyped donors, roughly 80% belonged to the genetic ancestry cluster associated with self-reported Caucasian donors. The number of typed donors differed by locus: roughly 629-640 for A, B, C, DRB1 and DQB1; 522 for DQA1; over 600 for DPA1; and about 470 for DPB1. Rather than drawing on any new phenotypic data, the later analysis identified candidate immune exposures from TCR beta sequences and the way those sequences occurred across donors. An earlier analysis of several hundred of the donors applied high-throughput TCR beta sequencing to assess whether each TCR beta V gene segment acted as functional or pseudogenic.

The cohort comprised fewer than 700 healthy bone marrow donors. All cohort members were sampled while nominally healthy, although unrecorded immune exposures were likely present. The donor tested CMV seropositive and was one of the 289 seropositive cohort members. Every donor gave a peripheral blood sample, and the peripheral blood mononuclear cells from that sample were used for TCR beta sequencing. Genomic DNA was extracted from the blood cell samples with the Qiagen DNeasy Blood Extraction Kit. Remarks on this clone: This receptor's antigen is unknown. No base quality information exists; no much larger clone differs at one position.

To prepare the library, the immunoSEQ multiplex PCR assay was applied. A mixture of 60 forward primers for TCR Vbeta segments and 13 reverse primers for TCR Jbeta segments was used in the multiplex PCR. The CDR3 region of rearranged TCR beta genes was amplified from genomic DNA by a multiplex PCR assay. On the Illumina HiSeq System, the amplified TCR beta libraries were sequenced as 87-base-pair reads. On the study's bioinformatics: A later analysis tallied roughly 76 million unique TCR beta chains across the 610 or so repertoires, and some 10 million of those chains were shared by two or more donors. A nearest-neighbor algorithm error-corrected the raw reads and collapsed the reads into unique sequences, merging closely related sequences to remove PCR and sequencing errors. CDR3 sequences were aligned to IMGT reference sequences to assign V, D and J gene segments. Each retained sequence needed at least a six-nucleotide match to both a V gene segment and a J gene segment. Rearrangements were called productive when the CDR3 lacked stop codons and stayed in frame with V and J; all others were non-productive. Following IMGT convention, CDR3 was defined as the stretch from the second conserved V-encoded cysteine up to the conserved J-encoded phenylalanine. The earlier analysis of about 610 of the donors excluded any sequence lacking an unambiguous match to a single V gene segment. In an earlier analysis of some 590 of the donors, V segments were called functional above 56.7% productive rearrangements and were called segregating when the between-donor standard deviation exceeded 5%. A statistical classification framework was developed to diagnose cytomegalovirus status using the catalog of TCR beta chain sequences. In a later analysis, TCR nucleotide sequences were compared against IMGT/GENE-DB human TR gene sequences so that V and J genes could be assigned. The TCRdist pipeline was used in a later analysis to assign CDR3 sequences and most-parsimonious VDJ recombination scenarios. In a later analysis, every TCR beta chain was defined by the combination of its CDR3 amino acid sequence and its V-gene family, and reads without a unique V-gene family were dropped. To address suspected cross-contamination and a sequencing artifact, a later analysis removed under 600 highly shared, low-generation-probability nucleotide sequences. In a later analysis, a clonal expansion index for each public chain was calculated from normalized within-repertoire ranks of inferred template counts. In a later analysis, generation probabilities were computed with a VDJ recombination model fitted to out-of-frame rearrangements, and the resulting probabilities were checked against IGoR. A later analysis scored TCR-TCR, TCR-HLA and TCR-CMV co-occurrence with hypergeometric tests, applying a repertoire-size bias correction to TCR pairs. In a later analysis, false discovery rates were estimated by permuting HLA or CMV assignments 20 times. In a later analysis, co-occurring TCRs were grouped using DBSCAN, with TCRdist sequence similarity added in when clustering inside HLA-allele-positive subsets. Repertoires with fewer than 30,000 or more than 120,000 public chains, plus five repertoires with anomalous nucleotide sharing, were excluded from co-occurrence clustering. The table was pulled from immuneACCESS by TCRdb, which kept in-frame rearrangements only. Such tables lose some clones; where checked, under half of the loss comes from unresolved V genes, and the rest has no known cause. Clonal size and the V and J genes are those of that table, whereas D and trimming came from the DNA. This sample holds some 71,000 clones; about 70% were observed only once. The ten largest clones add up to 6.5% to 8% of the sample.

From the cysteine through the phenylalanine, the CDR3 covers 16 amino acids. Only the CDR3 DNA is retained, 48 bases long and in frame from the first base. The junction carries 18 bases between V and J, which are trimmed by 4 bases and 5 bases respectively. Per the germline V gene, SGHVS is the CDR1 and FNYEAQ is the CDR2. What the study reported, not specific to this receptor: A cluster of highly shared sequence variants was judged likely to be a technical artifact of the sequencing pipeline. Sequencing depth was assumed to be roughly uniform across donors in the presence/absence analyses, though that assumption may not hold. A later analysis reported that several top co-occurrence clusters appeared linked to parvovirus B19, influenza, CMV and Epstein-Barr virus. In an earlier analysis of 587 of the donors, most TCR beta V segments appeared in productive rearrangements about 87% or about 30% of the time, broadly matching IMGT annotations. The 87-base-pair reads could not distinguish some IMGT-functional V segments, including TRBV6-2 and TRBV6-3, so those segments were excluded. In this cohort, only TCR beta chains were sequenced, and detectable features were limited by the absence of alpha or paired-chain data. In a later genetic analysis, a missense DCLRE1C variant was associated with V-gene and J-gene trimming of TCR beta chains, and the association was replicated in an independent cohort. Most CMV-associated TCR beta chains appeared to be HLA-restricted in a later analysis, and the HLA associations seemed to be driven largely by CMV exposure. A later analysis associated 16,951 TCR beta sequences with specific HLA alleles at a false discovery rate of 0.05. Assigning TCR associations to individual alleles was difficult when HLA alleles, especially DR and DQ, strongly co-occurred. A later analysis found that HLA-associated TCR beta chains were more clonally expanded and had lower generation probabilities than equally common non-associated chains. The study listed around 160 TCR beta chains as associated with cytomegalovirus. The only immune exposure information available for the cohort was CMV serostatus. In a later analysis, the rate of TCR association differed among HLA loci, with DRB1 alleles having the most associated TCRs and HLA-C alleles having the fewest. A few of the identified cytomegalovirus-associated TCR beta chains were confirmed in vitro to be specific for cytomegalovirus antigens. HLA typing was unavailable for some donors at each locus, so association tests used only the typed subset. The authors suggested that the approach could potentially be generalized to other disease states and immunological phenotypes. A further reported finding was that TCR beta sequences accurately predicted the HLA-A and HLA-B alleles for most subjects in the first cohort. Linkage disequilibrium might explain the correlated functional status among segregating V segments, but an unknown experimental factor could not be excluded. Because counts were too low, roughly 18 rarely observed V segments, including chromosome 9 orphons, were left out of the earlier analysis of some 640 of the donors. The classifier was reported to diagnose cytomegalovirus status with high specificity and sensitivity in both the original cohort and the validation cohort. Across donors, most TCR sequences were observed very rarely, whereas some public TCRs were present in many individuals. Compared with the roughly 670-donor mean, donors in an Asian-associated ancestry cluster had fewer N-insertions in productive TCRs, according to a later genetic analysis.

Recombination joined TRBV7-6 with TRBJ1-3; the D gene is not confidently resolved. The receptor was isolated from a man aged 40-50 years in good health and CMV-seropositive. Sequenced: PBMCs. The DNA is as follows: TGTGCCAGCAGCTCTCCGGGTCCGGCTAAACGAAACACCATATATTTT. Its amino acids are CASSSPGPAKRNTIYF. Here the CDR3 is joined to the reference TRBV7-6 and TRBJ1-3 genes, and the full variable domain is: GAGVSQSPRYKVTKRGQDVALRCDPISGHVSLYWYRQALGQGPEFLTYFNYEAQQDKSGLPNDRFSAERPEGSISTLTIQRTEQRDSAMYRCASSSPGPAKRNTIYFGEGSWLTVV.